This passage covers 23 T cell receptor beta chains from one sample sequenced in a study of OX40 agonist ivuxolimab in advanced cancers. This table comes from immunoSEQ multiplex PCR, and its TCRdb copy is limited to in-frame clones, with some not included. The sample includes roughly 40,000 clones, roughly 86% of them seen just once. This specimen was CD4+ or CD8+ T cells sorted from blood, taken in a trial of the OX40 agonist ivuxolimab. The receptors were sampled from an adult with an advanced solid tumor such as melanoma, head and neck, liver or kidney cancer.

This rearrangement joins TRBV18 to TRBJ1-2; D might be TRBD1 (5 bases). This CDR3 has 15 amino acids. Germline CDR1 KGHSH, CDR2 LQKENI. The V gene lost 3 bases and the J gene lost 0 bases, with 11 bases spanning the gap. The CDR3 nucleotides read TGTGCCAGCTCACCGGGGCCGTTATCTAACTATGGCTACACCTTC. This sequence encodes CASSPGPLSNYGYTF.

Only one count was recorded for this clone. The chain carries TRBV7-6 and TRBJ1-3, with D perhaps matching TRBD1 (5 bases). V was pared by 3 bases and J by 4 bases, with 16 bases between. CDR3 length equals 16 residues. Germline V gives CDR1 SGHVS, CDR2 FNYEAQ. For the CDR3, the DNA is TGTGCCAGCAGCTTCTTATTAGGGGTGGAAGGAAACACCATATATTTT. It codes for CASSFLLGVEGNTIYF.

This sequence joins TRBV27 and TRBJ2-1, with 10 bases aligning to TRBD1. The CDR3 totals 14 residues. V gave up 7 bases and J gave up 6 bases; unmatched junction bases: 6. Germline V gives CDR1 MNHEY, CDR2 SMNVEV (reference sequence). The CDR3 region is CASKDRGRFNEQFF. The CDR3 DNA reads as TGTGCCAGCAAAGACAGGGGGCGCTTCAATGAGCAGTTCTTC.

The chain employs TRBV7-9 and TRBJ1-1; no reliable D call. Germline CDR1 and CDR2: SEHNR and FQNEAQ (reference sequence). V was shortened by 5 bases and J by 1 base, with 11 bases between the two germline ends. The CDR3 has 14 residues. The CDR3 sequence is CASSLWPGNTEAFF. CDR3 DNA: TGTGCCAGCAGCCTCTGGCCGGGGAACACTGAAGCTTTCTTT.

The chain carries TRBV4-3 and TRBJ2-7; D unclear. The CDR3 is 16 amino acids. Germline-derived CDR1 and CDR2 are LGHNA and YSLEER. The V gene lost 4 bases and the J gene lost 1 base, with 17 bases spanning the gap. This CDR3 reads CASSPALISVSYEQYF. The CDR3 DNA is TGCGCCAGCAGCCCGGCCCTTATCTCAGTATCCTACGAGCAGTACTTC.

The chain employs TRBV28 and TRBJ2-2; 7 bases agree with TRBD1. The CDR3 is made up of 14 amino acids. Germline-derived CDR1 and CDR2 are MDHEN and SYDVKM. The V and J ends lost 6 bases and 6 bases, in that order; junction bases with no gene match: 7. The CDR3, as DNA: TGTGCCAGCAGACTCGTGGACAGGTCCGGGGAGCTGTTTTTT. Translated: CASRLVDRSGELFF.

The chain is built from TRBV9 and TRBJ2-1; the D gene could be TRBD1 or TRBD2 (6 bases each). The CDR3 is 16 amino acids. Germline loops: CDR1 SGDLS, CDR2 YYNGEE. Trimming stripped 0 bases from V and 0 bases from J, with 10 bases between. CDR3 in DNA: TGTGCCAGCAGCGTAGGGGGGGCCCACTCCTACAATGAGCAGTTCTTC. Translating it yields CASSVGGAHSYNEQFF.

V is TRBV4-2 and J is TRBJ2-2; 8 nucleotides match TRBD2. Trimming cost V 3 bases and J 6 bases; bases outside gene matches: 9. CDR1 LGHNA and CDR2 YNFKEQ come from the germline V gene. This CDR3 spans 16 amino acids. The DNA for the CDR3 is TGTGCCAGCAGCCATGCCGGGGGGGCCTGGGCCGGGGAGCTGTTTTTT. Encoded protein: CASSHAGGAWAGELFF.

V gene TRBV4-1 combines with J gene TRBJ1-1; 7 nucleotides match TRBD1. With 3 bases clipped from V and 7 bases from J, the junction kept 11 bases outside the gene matches. There are 15 residues in the CDR3. Germline CDR1 and CDR2: MGHRA and YSYEKL. CDR3 amino acids: CASSQDMLGGYEAFF. CDR3 sequence (DNA): TGCGCCAGCAGCCAGGACATGTTAGGGGGCTATGAAGCTTTCTTT.

This chain joins TRBV7-9 and TRBJ1-1; possible D gene TRBD1, 5 bases. The V and J ends lost 1 base and 3 bases respectively, with 9 bases between them. Looked up from germline, CDR1 is SEHNR and CDR2 is FQNEAQ (reference sequence). The CDR3 spans 14 residues. The CDR3 loop reads CASSLEQGDTEAFF. CDR3 sequence (DNA): TGTGCCAGCAGCTTAGAGCAGGGAGACACTGAAGCTTTCTTT.

The V and J genes are TRBV11-2 and TRBJ2-7, with D possibly being TRBD1 (5 bases). Per the germline V gene, CDR1 is SGHAT and CDR2 is FQNNGV. This CDR3 has 13 residues. The V end lost 4 bases, the J end lost 1 base, and 8 bases lay between the germline ends. The CDR3 DNA reads TGTGCCAGCAGCTCATACAGGTCCTACGAGCAGTACGTC. Protein sequence: CASSSYRSYEQYV.

V usage is TRBV28 and J usage is TRBJ2-3, with D unclear. Trimming pared 3 bases from V and 2 bases from J, leaving 9 bases between. Germline V gene sequence: CDR1 MDHEN, CDR2 SYDVKM. CDR3 length: 14 residues. CDR3 in amino acids: CASSFSTVTDTQYF. The CDR3 DNA reads TGTGCCAGCAGTTTTTCTACGGTCACAGATACGCAGTATTTT.

The count of this clone is one. This chain links TRBV5-4 with TRBJ2-7, with D tentatively TRBD1 or TRBD2 (5 bases each). Germline V gene data show CDR1 as SGHNT and CDR2 as YYREEE (reference sequence). Trimming took off 3 bases at V and 2 bases at J, with 12 bases between the two ends. The CDR3 is made up of 14 amino acids. For the CDR3, the DNA is TGTGCCAGCAGCTGCGAGGGGTTCCCCTACGAGCAGTACGTC. It codes for CASSCEGFPYEQYV.

The rearrangement uses TRBV6-1 and TRBJ2-2; D is tentatively TRBD1 or TRBD2 (5 bases each). Deletions cut 9 bases from V and 7 bases from J, with 12 bases between. The CDR3 is 12 residues long. Looked up from germline, CDR1 is MNHNS and CDR2 is SASEGT. CDR3 bases: TGTGCCAGTACAGGAGGAAGCGGGGAGCTGTTTTTT. Protein product: CASTGGSGELFF.

The V gene is TRBV13, the J gene TRBJ2-4; D gene uncertain. Germline CDR1 and CDR2: PRHDT and FYEKMQ (reference sequence). The CDR3 runs to 15 residues. V lost 1 base and J 4 bases, leaving 11 bases between the germline ends. CDR3 coding DNA: TGTGCCAGCAGCTTAGACCCGATGGGGAAAAACATTCAGTACTTC. Its protein product is CASSLDPMGKNIQYF.

There are a few counts of this clone. The CDR3 spells CASSRASGYNQGETQYF. Here the CDR3 DNA reads TGTGCCAGCAGTCGAGCTAGCGGTTACAACCAGGGGGAGACCCAGTACTTC. This chain links TRBV11-2 with TRBJ2-5; D perhaps matches TRBD2 (7 bases). V gave up 6 bases and J gave up 5 bases, with 25 bases separating them. The length of the CDR3 is 17 residues. CDR1 SGHAT and CDR2 FQNNGV come from the germline V gene.

On this clone: Within the sample, other DNA sequences also encode this same CDR3. V usage is TRBV11-2 and J usage is TRBJ1-6; D not resolved. V lost 1 base, J lost 7 bases, and 11 bases lay in between. Per germline, CDR1 SGHAT and CDR2 FQNNGV. The CDR3 consists of 15 residues. The CDR3 coding sequence is TGTGCCAGCAGCTTAGCTTGGGATCTAAATTCACCCCTCCACTTT. Protein sequence: CASSLAWDLNSPLHF. Filled out from reference TRBV11-2 and TRBJ1-6, the complete variable domain reads EAGVAQSPRYKIIEKRQSVAFWCNPISGHATLYWYQQILGQGPKLLIQFQNNGVVDDSQLPKDRFSAERLKGVDSTLKIQPAKLEDSAVYLCASSLAWDLNSPLHFGNGTRLTVT.

The rearrangement links TRBV2 to TRBJ1-6; TRBD1 might be the D (5 bases). Trimming left V 6 bases short and J 9 bases short, with 9 bases between. The CDR3 is made up of 12 amino acids. Germline CDR1 and CDR2: SNHLY and FYNNEI. CDR3 in DNA: TGTGCCAGCAGGACAGTAACTTCACCCCTCCACTTT. Its translation is CASRTVTSPLHF.

The chain employs TRBV18 and TRBJ1-6, with 7 bases aligning to TRBD1. Trimming cost V 1 base and J 12 bases; bases outside gene matches: 15. Germline loops: CDR1 KGHSH, CDR2 LQKENI. This CDR3 is built from 17 residues. In DNA form, the CDR3 reads TGTGCCAGCTCACCACAGGGGGAAACAGGGGACGGTGAACCCCTCCACTTT. Its translation: CASSPQGETGDGEPLHF.

This sequence joins TRBV27 and TRBJ2-7, with 10 bases aligning to TRBD1. The V and J ends lost 5 bases and 6 bases, in that order; junction bases with no gene match: 7. The CDR3 is made up of 14 amino acids. The germline V gene encodes CDR1 MNHEY and CDR2 SMNVEV (reference sequence). Written as DNA, the CDR3 is TGTGCCAGCAGTAAACGACAGGGGGCTGGCGAGCAGTACGTC. Residues: CASSKRQGAGEQYV.

The chain carries TRBV6-5 and TRBJ1-1; D is unclear. The CDR3 extends over 12 amino acids. V gave up 4 bases and J gave up 6 bases, with 9 bases separating them. Germline loops: CDR1 MNHEY, CDR2 SVGAGI. The CDR3 coding sequence is TGTGCCAGCAGTTCTTTCTGGGCTGAAGCTTTCTTT. Protein product: CASSSFWAEAFF.

V gene TRBV6-1 combines with J gene TRBJ1-2; tentative D call: TRBD1 (5 bases). Looked up from germline, CDR1 is MNHNS and CDR2 is SASEGT. V lost 5 bases and J 8 bases, leaving 18 bases between the germline ends. The CDR3 has 14 amino acids. CDR3: CASSTGGNPWGYTF. The CDR3 DNA follows: TGTGCCAGCAGTACTGGGGGGAATCCGTGGGGCTACACCTTC.

This clone was seen a single time. V gene TRBV9 combines with J gene TRBJ1-6; D is undetermined. Germline CDR1 and CDR2: SGDLS and YYNGEE. V gave up 3 bases and J gave up 6 bases, with 7 bases separating them. The CDR3 spans 13 residues. The CDR3 region is CASSGAVNSPLHF. CDR3 sequence (DNA): TGTGCCAGCAGCGGGGCAGTTAATTCACCCCTCCACTTT.